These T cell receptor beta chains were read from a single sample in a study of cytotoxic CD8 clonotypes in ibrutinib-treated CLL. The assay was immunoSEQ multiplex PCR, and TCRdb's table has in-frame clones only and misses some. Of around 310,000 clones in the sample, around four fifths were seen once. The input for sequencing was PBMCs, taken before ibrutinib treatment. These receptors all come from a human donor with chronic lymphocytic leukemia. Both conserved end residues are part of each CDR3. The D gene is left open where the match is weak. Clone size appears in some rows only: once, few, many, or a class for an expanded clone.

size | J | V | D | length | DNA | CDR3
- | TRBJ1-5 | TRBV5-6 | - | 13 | TGTGCCAGCAGTCGACAGGGCAATCAGCCCCAGCATTTT | CASSRQGNQPQHF
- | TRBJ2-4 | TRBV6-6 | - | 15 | TGTGCCAGCAGTTACCGCGGGACATGGGGCGACATTCAGTACTTC | CASSYRGTWGDIQYF
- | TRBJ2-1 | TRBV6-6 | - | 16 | TGTGCCAGCAGTTACTCCCTGGCGGGAACCTACAATGAGCAGTTCTTC | CASSYSLAGTYNEQFF
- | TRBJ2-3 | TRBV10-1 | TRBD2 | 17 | TGCGCCAGCAGTCAAGGCCCCACGGGAGGGATTCCAGATACGCAGTATTTT | CASSQGPTGGIPDTQYF
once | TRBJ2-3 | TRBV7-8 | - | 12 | TGTGCATCTAAAGGGCGGGGAGATACGCAGTATTTT | CASKGRGDTQYF
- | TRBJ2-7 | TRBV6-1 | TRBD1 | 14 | TGTGCCAGCACAGAGGGACAGGGTCTGGACGAGCAGTACTTC | CASTEGQGLDEQYF
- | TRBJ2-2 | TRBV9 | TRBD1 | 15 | TGTGCCAGCAGCGCCGACCCACAGGGGGCCGGGGAGCTGTTTTTT | CASSADPQGAGELFF
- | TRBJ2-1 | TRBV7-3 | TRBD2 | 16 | TGTGCCAGCAGCTTAATCGGCGGGAGCACCTACAATGAGCAGTTCTTC | CASSLIGGSTYNEQFF
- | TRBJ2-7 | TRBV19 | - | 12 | TGTGCCAGTAGTCCGCAGGGTTACGAGCAGTACTTC | CASSPQGYEQYF
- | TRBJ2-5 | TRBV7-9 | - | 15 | TGTGCCAGCAGCTTATCCGTGGGAGTAGGAGAGACCCAGTACTTC | CASSLSVGVGETQYF
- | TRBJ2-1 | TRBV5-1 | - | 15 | TGCGCCAGCAGCTTGGGAACCCGCTCCTACAATGAGCAGTTCTTC | CASSLGTRSYNEQFF